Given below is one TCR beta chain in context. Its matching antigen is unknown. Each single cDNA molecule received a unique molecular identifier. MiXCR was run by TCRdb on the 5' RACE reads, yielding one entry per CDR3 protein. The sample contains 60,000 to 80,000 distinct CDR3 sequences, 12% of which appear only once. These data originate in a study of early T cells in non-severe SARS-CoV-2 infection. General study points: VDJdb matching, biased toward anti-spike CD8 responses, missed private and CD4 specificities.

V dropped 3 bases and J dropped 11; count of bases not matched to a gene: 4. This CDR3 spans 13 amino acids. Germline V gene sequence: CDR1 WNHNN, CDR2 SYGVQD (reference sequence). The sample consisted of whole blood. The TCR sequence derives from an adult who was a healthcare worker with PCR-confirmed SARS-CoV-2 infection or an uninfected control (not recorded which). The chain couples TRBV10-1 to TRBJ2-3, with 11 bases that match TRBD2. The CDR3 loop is CASSELAGAQQYF. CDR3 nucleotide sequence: TGCGCCAGCAGTGAACTAGCGGGAGCTCAGCAGTATTTT.